Below are 13 T cell receptor beta chains sequenced from a single sample in a study of response to subunit inactivated influenza vaccine (dated by TCRdb to 2017 to 2018). To prepare the library, RT-PCR was applied. Sequencer: Illumina HiSeq 2500. TCRdb redid the processing of the public reads, applying fastp at Q25 and MiXCR, and retained in-frame beta chains. Rows are unified per CDR3 protein, each entry keeping the most common DNA and genes. The sample contains approximately 170,000 distinct CDR3 sequences, 13% to 15% of them found a single time. Under 30% of the sample lies in the top ten. Sequencing used CD8+ T cells sorted from PBMCs, obtained less than 6 days after vaccination. These receptors originate from a man over 45 who received an inactivated influenza vaccine. Donor details come from another sample of the same person, matched by shared clones.

This clonotype has ten or more counts. The chain has TRBV4-3 and TRBJ2-5, with TRBD1 as a possible D gene (6 bases). Trimming cost V 0 bases and J 3 bases, with 11 bases left between them. The V gene's germline CDR1 is LGHNA and CDR2 YSLEER. This CDR3 region has 15 residues. DNA of the CDR3: TGCGCCAGCAGCCAAGATATTACAGGGAAAGAGACCCAGTACTTC. Encoded protein: CASSQDITGKETQYF.

This clonotype was detected only a few times. The rearrangement links TRBV10-1 to TRBJ1-2; no reliable D call. This CDR3 is 12 amino acids long. Germline V gene data show CDR1 as WNHNN and CDR2 as SYGVQD (reference sequence). V gave up 0 bases and J gave up 7 bases, with 6 bases separating them. As DNA, the CDR3 is TGCGCCAGCAGTGAGTCAAGTAGTGGCTACACCTTC. It yields the protein CASSESSSGYTF.

This clonotype turned up a few times. This chain links TRBV4-3 with TRBJ2-7, with D tentatively TRBD1 (6 bases). Germline CDR1 LGHNA, CDR2 YSLEER. Trimming took off 0 bases at V and 1 base at J, with 16 bases between the two ends. The CDR3 is 17 residues long. The CDR3 DNA reads as TGCGCCAGCAGCCAAGATATATCAGGGGCTGTGTCCTACGAGCAGTACTTC. Its translation: CASSQDISGAVSYEQYF.

This chain connects TRBV7-8 to TRBJ1-1; TRBD1 is a possible D gene (5 bases). The CDR3 is 14 residues long. Germline values: CDR1 SGHVS, CDR2 FQNEAQ. V lost 1 base to trimming and J lost 3 bases, with 9 bases between them. CDR3 coding DNA: TGTGCCAGCAGCTTAGGAGGGGCGGACACTGAAGCTTTCTTT. This sequence encodes CASSLGGADTEAFF.

The rearrangement uses TRBV10-3 and TRBJ2-1; D is unresolved. CDR3 size: 16 residues. V was pared by 0 bases and J by 6 bases, with 15 bases between. Germline V CDR1 and CDR2: ENHRY, SYGVKD. This CDR3 reads CAISESMGIPTNEQFF. In DNA, the CDR3 is TGTGCCATCAGTGAGTCGATGGGGATTCCCACCAATGAGCAGTTCTTC.

This chain uses TRBV2 with TRBJ2-7; TRBD2 might be the D (5 bases). Germline CDR1 and CDR2: SNHLY and FYNNEI. Trimming left V 7 bases short and J 9 bases short, with 25 bases between. The CDR3 is 15 amino acids. DNA for the CDR3: TGTGCCAGCACGCTAGTCGGGGTTCTCGTTGCGGGGCAGTACTTC. It yields the protein CASTLVGVLVAGQYF.

The chain uses TRBV5-4 and TRBJ2-7, with 9 bases matching TRBD1. J was trimmed by 0 bases and V by 2 bases; bases with no gene match: 3. The length of the CDR3 is 15 residues. The germline V gene encodes CDR1 SGHNT and CDR2 YYREEE (reference sequence). This CDR3 is CASSLGQGLSYEQYF. CDR3 DNA: TGTGCCAGCAGCTTAGGACAGGGGCTCTCCTACGAGCAGTACTTC.

This chain connects TRBV4-2 to TRBJ2-2; D remains unclear. In germline, CDR1 is LGHNA, CDR2 YNFKEQ. This CDR3 comprises 16 residues. V shed 2 bases and J shed 2 bases, with 12 bases lying between them. CDR3 in DNA: TGTGCCAGCAGCCAAATCTACTCGGACAACACCGGGGAGCTGTTTTTT. Its translation is CASSQIYSDNTGELFF.

The V gene is TRBV7-8, the J gene TRBJ2-7; 8 bases agree with TRBD1. Germline CDR1 reads SGHVS; CDR2 reads FQNEAQ. V shed 5 bases and J 5 bases; nucleotides not matched to a gene: 5. The CDR3 sequence is 13 residues long. CDR3 coding DNA: TGTGCCAGCAGCCACGGGACAGGAGACGAGCAGTACTTC. Translation: CASSHGTGDEQYF.

The chain is built from TRBV20-1 and TRBJ2-7, with 9 bases identical to TRBD1. There are 17 residues in the CDR3. Germline-derived CDR1 and CDR2 are DFQATT and SNEGSKA (reference sequence). With V trimmed by 5 bases and J by 4 bases, 18 bases remained unmatched. Here the CDR3 DNA reads TGCAGTGCTCGCAAACGAACTACAGGGGGCACAGGGTACGAGCAGTACTTC. Its protein product is CSARKRTTGGTGYEQYF.

This clonotype was picked up a small number of times. The J gene is TRBJ2-5, the V gene TRBV20-1, with 10 nucleotides matching TRBD1. Looked up from germline, CDR1 is DFQATT and CDR2 is SNEGSKA (reference sequence). Unmatched junction bases numbered 11, after V lost 3 bases and J lost 7 bases. The CDR3 runs to 15 residues. The CDR3 sequence is CSASSGQGEIGTQYF. For the CDR3, the DNA is TGCAGTGCTAGTTCCGGACAGGGGGAAATAGGGACCCAGTACTTC.

The chain couples TRBV7-9 to TRBJ2-5, with a tentative D call TRBD1 (6 bases). This CDR3 is 15 amino acids long. Trimming left V 2 bases short and J 4 bases short, with 14 bases between. CDR1 is SEHNR and CDR2 is FQNEAQ in the germline V gene (reference sequence). CDR3 protein: CASSLNRGSGETQYF. DNA of the CDR3: TGTGCCAGCAGCTTAAATAGGGGGAGCGGAGAGACCCAGTACTTC.

This clonotype showed up many times. Written as DNA, the CDR3 is TGTGCCAGCAGCCAGGGTACAGGGGGCTGGGGCAATCAGCCCCAGCATTTT. Its translation is CASSQGTGGWGNQPQHF. V and J are TRBV3-1 and TRBJ1-5; 9 bases are a match to TRBD1. The CDR3 runs 17 residues. Germline V gene sequence: CDR1 LGHDT, CDR2 YNNKEL (reference sequence). With V trimmed by 3 bases and J by 2 bases, 8 bases remained unmatched.